A single sample is the source of the 11 T cell receptor beta chains below, sequenced in a study of early T cells in non-severe SARS-CoV-2 infection. TCRdb redid the calling of the 5' RACE reads with MiXCR, one entry per CDR3 protein. This sample has 100,000 to 130,000 distinct CDR3 sequences, with approximately 10% found just once. The sequenced sample consisted of whole blood. The source of these receptors is an adult who was a healthcare worker with PCR-confirmed SARS-CoV-2 infection or an uninfected control (not recorded which).

The chain uses TRBV7-6 and TRBJ2-3; D not resolved. Germline V gene data show CDR1 as SGHVS and CDR2 as FNYEAQ. The CDR3 loop spans 14 amino acids. V lost 0 bases, J lost 2 bases, and 6 bases lay in between. The CDR3 spells CASSLARDTDTQYF. The CDR3, as DNA: TGTGCCAGCAGCTTAGCCAGAGACACAGATACGCAGTATTTT. The full variable domain, completed using reference TRBV7-6 and TRBJ2-3, is GAGVSQSPRYKVTKRGQDVALRCDPISGHVSLYWYRQALGQGPEFLTYFNYEAQQDKSGLPNDRFSAERPEGSISTLTIQRTEQRDSAMYRCASSLARDTDTQYFGPGTRLTVL.

For the CDR3, the DNA is TGTGCCAGCAGTTTCTCCCTGGCCCCTGAAGCTTTCTTT. Protein sequence: CASSFSLAPEAFF. The J gene is TRBJ1-1, the V gene TRBV12-3 or TRBV12-4, with D hard to call. The CDR3 is made up of 13 amino acids. V dropped 3 bases and J dropped 6 bases, with 11 bases sitting between them.

This clonotype was recorded a few times. This sequence joins TRBV5-1 and TRBJ2-3; possible D gene TRBD1, 6 bases. The V end was cut by 4 bases, the J end by 0 bases, with 9 bases between. The CDR3 is made up of 14 amino acids. Germline CDR1 and CDR2: SGHRS and YFSETQ. The CDR3 sequence is CASSPTGSTDTQYF. The CDR3 DNA sequence: TGCGCCAGCAGCCCTACAGGGAGCACAGATACGCAGTATTTT.

This CDR3 reads CASSQVMDRAFF. The CDR3, as DNA: TGTGCCAGCAGCCAAGTTATGGATCGGGCTTTCTTT. The chain has TRBV14 and TRBJ1-1; D gene unclear. The CDR3 spans 12 residues. Looked up from germline, CDR1 is SGHDN and CDR2 is FVKESK. Trimming removed 1 base at V and 11 bases at J, with 11 bases between.

This clonotype was counted ten times or more. The DNA for the CDR3 is TGTGCCAACTCGGGAGGACTAGGGGGAACAGATACGCAGTATTTT. This encodes CANSGGLGGTDTQYF. V is TRBV10-3 and J is TRBJ2-3; tentatively, D is TRBD2 (7 bases). Germline CDR1 is ENHRY and CDR2 is SYGVKD. Trimming removed 10 bases from V and 3 bases from J, with 20 bases in between. The CDR3 is made up of 15 amino acids.

This clonotype was observed a handful of times. This sequence joins TRBV4-1 and TRBJ2-7, with 7 bases matching TRBD2. The V and J ends lost 1 base and 4 bases, in that order; junction bases with no gene match: 7. The CDR3 sequence is 15 residues long. CDR1 MGHRA and CDR2 YSYEKL come from the germline V gene. The CDR3, as DNA: TGCGCCAGCAGCCAAGTGGGGAGGGGAAGATACGAGCAGTACTTC. Its protein product is CASSQVGRGRYEQYF.

The genes are TRBV27 and TRBJ2-7; D may be TRBD1 (6 bases). The length of the CDR3 is 13 residues. V lost 3 bases and J lost 2, with 8 bases in between. Germline V CDR1 and CDR2: MNHEY, SMNVEV (reference sequence). CDR3 loop: CASSLGHTYEQYF. The CDR3 DNA reads TGTGCCAGCAGTTTGGGACATACCTACGAGCAGTACTTC.

This chain uses TRBV7-6 with TRBJ2-7, with D perhaps matching TRBD2 (6 bases). This CDR3 contains 16 residues. V was cut by 3 bases and J by 0 bases, with 15 bases left in between. The V gene's germline CDR1 is SGHVS and CDR2 FNYEAQ. The DNA of the CDR3 is TGTGCCAGCAGCTTCGGGGACTCGGAGGCCTCCTACGAGCAGTACTTC. It encodes CASSFGDSEASYEQYF.

This clonotype was observed many times. The V gene is TRBV12-3 or TRBV12-4, the J gene TRBJ2-2, with D unclear. This CDR3 is built from 12 residues. The V and J ends lost 4 bases and 6 bases respectively, with 6 bases between them. CDR3 DNA sequence: TGTGCCAGCAGTTCCCGCGCCGGGGAGCTGTTTTTT. It specifies CASSSRAGELFF.

This clonotype was seen at least ten times. The genes are TRBV4-1 and TRBJ2-1; D call uncertain. The CDR3 runs to 14 residues. The germline V and J ends were trimmed by 0 bases and 9 bases, with 12 bases remaining between them. Germline assignment: CDR1 MGHRA and CDR2 YSYEKL. The CDR3 DNA is TGCGCCAGCAGCCAAGACCCCCATTACGGTGAGCAGTTCTTC. It translates to CASSQDPHYGEQFF.

This clonotype was recorded a few times. The chain joins TRBV2 to TRBJ2-7; tentatively, D is TRBD1 (6 bases). The V end lost 6 bases, the J end lost 6 bases, and 9 bases lay between the germline ends. Germline CDR1 is SNHLY and CDR2 is FYNNEI. The CDR3 is 11 residues long. The CDR3 loop is CASRQGTEQYF. The CDR3 DNA is TGTGCCAGCAGGCAGGGGACCGAGCAGTACTTC.